This T cell receptor beta chain was profiled in a study of shared clonotypes between healthy human individuals. Each of the donors was a healthy adult who was HIV-negative and had not had a recent acute infection or vaccination. The donors were all Caucasian adults (living in Nashville, Tennessee). The CDR3 has 12 amino acids. Germline V lookup: CDR1 MNHEY, CDR2 SMNVEV (reference sequence). The V end lost 6 bases, the J end lost 3 bases, and 6 bases lay between the germline ends. Sequencing was performed with immunoSEQ multiplex PCR; in TCRdb, only in-frame clones are kept and a portion is missing. The sample lists a few million clones, approximately 94% occurring once.

The receptor's source is a man aged 18 to 30 in good health. Material for sequencing was naive CD4+ T cells sorted from blood. The subset here: CD45RA+ positively selected. The rearrangement joins TRBV27 to TRBJ1-5; D not resolved. CDR3 sequence: CASSGLNQPQHF. The DNA of the CDR3 is TGTGCCAGCAGCGGACTCAATCAGCCCCAGCATTTT.